These T cell receptor beta chains were read from a single sample in a study of tumor-infiltrating lymphocytes in localized non-small cell lung cancer. The protocol was immunoSEQ multiplex PCR, while the TCRdb copy is restricted to in-frame clones and leaves out a portion. The sample records about 14,000 clones, about 70% being singletons. Material: lung tumor tissue. Source of these receptors: a human donor with non-small cell lung cancer. CDR3s include the opening cysteine and the closing phenylalanine or tryptophan. A D gene is named only where the DNA matches it firmly. Only part of the rows carry a size: once, few, many, or a class if the clone is expanded.

v_gene	len	d_gene	j_gene	abundance	CDR3nt	CDR3aa
TRBV28	19	TRBD2	TRBJ2-7	-	TGTGCCAGCAGTTTATTGGGTAGCGGGAGCTCAGGAGGACTCTACGAGCAGTACTTC	CASSLLGSGSSGGLYEQYF
TRBV6-5	16	-	TRBJ2-5	-	TGTGCCAGCAGTTACTACGGATCCCCCAACCAAGAGACCCAGTACTTC	CASSYYGSPNQETQYF
TRBV4-2	17	-	TRBJ2-2	-	TGTGCCAGCAGCCAAGCGGGACAATGGACTTCGGCCGGGGAGCTGTTTTTT	CASSQAGQWTSAGELFF
TRBV4-3	15	TRBD2	TRBJ2-1	-	TGCGCCAGCAGCCCTCTAGCGGGGGGGGCTGGGGAGCAGTTCTTC	CASSPLAGGAGEQFF
TRBV6-5	14	-	TRBJ1-3	-	TGTGCCAGCAGCCTCGTGGGTACTGGAAACACCATATATTTT	CASSLVGTGNTIYF
TRBV5-4	14	TRBD2	TRBJ2-1	-	TGTGCCAGCAGCTTAGCACTAGCGGGATTGGAGCAGTTCTTC	CASSLALAGLEQFF
TRBV5-1	16	-	TRBJ2-2	few	TGCGCCAGCAGCTTCTGGGGATCCTCTGACACCGGGGAGCTGTTTTTT	CASSFWGSSDTGELFF
TRBV4-3	17	-	TRBJ2-3	few	TGCGCCAGCAGCCAAGATCTGGTGGGGGTCAGAACAGATACGCAGTATTTT	CASSQDLVGVRTDTQYF
TRBV28	16	-	TRBJ1-4	-	TGTGCCAGCAGCCCCGGACAGCGTACAACTAATGAAAAACTGTTTTTT	CASSPGQRTTNEKLFF
TRBV4-3	16	-	TRBJ2-3	few	TGCGCCAGCAGCCAAGATCTGGGGGGGCCCACAGATACGCAGTATTTT	CASSQDLGGPTDTQYF
TRBV29-1	13	-	TRBJ2-7	-	TGCAGCGTTTCTTTCAACAGGGATAACGAGCAGTACTTC	CSVSFNRDNEQYF
TRBV5-8	16	TRBD2	TRBJ2-7	-	TGTGCCAGCAGCCGACAGACTAGCGTGAGCTCCTACGAGCAGTACTTC	CASSRQTSVSSYEQYF
TRBV27	15	-	TRBJ1-5	-	TGTGCCAGCAGTCCGAACCCGAACTTTTATCAGCCCCAGCATTTT	CASSPNPNFYQPQHF
TRBV5-1	15	-	TRBJ1-1	-	TGCGCCAGCAGCTTAAGTTGGGGGTTGAACACTGAAGCTTTCTTT	CASSLSWGLNTEAFF
TRBV28	15	TRBD1	TRBJ1-3	few	TGTGCCAGCAGGTCGGACAGGGTCCCTGGAAACACCATATATTTT	CASRSDRVPGNTIYF
TRBV10-1	14	TRBD2	TRBJ2-5	-	TGCGCCAGCAGTGAGCGTAGCGGGGGTGAGACCCAGTACTTC	CASSERSGGETQYF
TRBV19	15	-	TRBJ2-4	-	TGTGCCAGTAGTCGGGACGGGCTAGCCAAAAACATTCAGTACTTC	CASSRDGLAKNIQYF
TRBV2	14	-	TRBJ2-1	few	TGTGCCAGCAGTGGTGGGAGAACCTACAATGAGCAGTTCTTC	CASSGGRTYNEQFF
TRBV7-2	15	-	TRBJ1-6	-	TGTGCCAGCAGCTTAGCGGAAGGGGTGCGATCACCCCTCCACTTT	CASSLAEGVRSPLHF
TRBV5-6	12	-	TRBJ1-1	-	TGTGCCAGCAGCTTGACTGATACTGAAGCTTTCTTT	CASSLTDTEAFF
TRBV28	13	-	TRBJ1-5	few	TGTGCCAGCAGTTTTAGCGGTAATCAGCCCCAGCATTTT	CASSFSGNQPQHF
TRBV29-1	13	-	TRBJ1-2	-	TGCAGCGTTGCCCTGACGGACGCACGGAGCTACACCTTC	CSVALTDARSYTF
TRBV2	10	-	TRBJ1-2	-	TGTGCCAGCAGTGACGTCCACTACACCTTC	CASSDVHYTF
TRBV5-4	16	TRBD2	TRBJ2-1	-	TGTGCCAGCAGCAACCCGGGGCTAGCGGGAGTCGGCGAGCAGTTCTTC	CASSNPGLAGVGEQFF
TRBV13	13	-	TRBJ1-2	-	TGTGCCAGCAGCGTCAGCGTCAGCTATGGCTACACCTTC	CASSVSVSYGYTF
TRBV29-1	13	-	TRBJ1-5	-	TGCAGCGTTAAATGGGGGGTAAATCAGCCCCAGCATTTT	CSVKWGVNQPQHF
TRBV7-2	14	TRBD1	TRBJ2-7	-	TGTGCCAGCAGCTTAAACAGGGGGCCCTACGAGCAGTACTTC	CASSLNRGPYEQYF
TRBV6-5	15	-	TRBJ1-2	-	TGTGCCAGCAGTACAAAGGGGACCTTGATAGGGGGCTACACCTTC	CASSTKGTLIGGYTF
TRBV2	16	TRBD1	TRBJ1-1	-	TGTGCCAGCAGCCCCCCCTCAGGGGGCAAGAACACTGAAGCTTTCTTT	CASSPPSGGKNTEAFF
TRBV4-2	15	-	TRBJ2-2	-	TGTGCCAGCAGCCAAGACGGGGGAGGCACCGGGGAGCTGTTTTTT	CASSQDGGGTGELFF
TRBV7-9	15	TRBD2	TRBJ2-1	few	TGTGCCAGCAGCGCTGGGTCTAGCGGGAACAATGAGCAGTTCTTC	CASSAGSSGNNEQFF
TRBV18	16	TRBD1	TRBJ2-1	-	TGTGCCAGCTCACCACGGCCGGGACAGGGTGGCAATGAGCAGTTCTTC	CASSPRPGQGGNEQFF
TRBV6-1	15	-	TRBJ1-5	once	TGTGCCAGCAGCTCAGGACTGGTTAGCAATCAGCCCCAGCATTTT	CASSSGLVSNQPQHF
TRBV4-1	17	-	TRBJ1-3	-	TGCGCCAGCAGCCAAGACAAGTGGCAGGGCACTGGAAACACCATATATTTT	CASSQDKWQGTGNTIYF
TRBV7-9	16	TRBD1	TRBJ1-2	few	TGTGCCAGCAGCCCAGCCTCCAGGGGGGTTAACTATGGCTACACCTTC	CASSPASRGVNYGYTF
TRBV18	16	-	TRBJ1-1	-	TGTGCCAGCTCACCACGGGCTCCGGGGGGGGGTTCTGAAGCTTTCTTT	CASSPRAPGGGSEAFF
TRBV15	15	-	TRBJ2-7	-	TGTGCCACCAGCAGAGGGGGGGCGGAAATCGACGAGCAGTACTTC	CATSRGGAEIDEQYF
TRBV27	14	-	TRBJ2-7	-	TGTGCCAGCAGTTCATCACCGGGATTCACGGAGCAGTACTTC	CASSSSPGFTEQYF
TRBV29-1	16	TRBD2	TRBJ2-3	-	TGCAGCGTTGAAGAGACTAGCGGGGGGGCTGGGGATACGCAGTATTTT	CSVEETSGGAGDTQYF
TRBV19	13	-	TRBJ2-2	-	TGTGCCAGTAGTTGGAGGGCCGCCGGGGAGCTGTTTTTT	CASSWRAAGELFF
TRBV5-1	15	TRBD2	TRBJ2-1	-	TGCGCCAGCAGCTTGCGCCTAGCGGGGGGGCATGAGCAGTTCTTC	CASSLRLAGGHEQFF
TRBV19	14	-	TRBJ1-1	-	TGTGCCAGTAGTTCCTTACAGGGTGACACTGAAGCTTTCTTT	CASSSLQGDTEAFF
TRBV18	14	-	TRBJ2-5	-	TGTGCCAGCTCACCACCAGGACAGCAAGAGACCCAGTACTTC	CASSPPGQQETQYF
TRBV2	17	TRBD1	TRBJ1-2	-	TGTGCCATCACACAAGACGGGACAGGAGATCCAGGCTATGGCTACACCTTC	CAITQDGTGDPGYGYTF
TRBV4-1	18	TRBD1	TRBJ2-1	-	TGCGCCAGCAGCCAGGGGACAGGGGGCTACAGCTCCTACAATGAGCAGTTCTTC	CASSQGTGGYSSYNEQFF
TRBV6-1	14	TRBD2	TRBJ2-3	-	TGTGCCAGCAGATTGGAGCGGGACGTGAATACGCAGTATTTT	CASRLERDVNTQYF
TRBV10-3	16	TRBD2	TRBJ2-5	few	TGTGCCATCAGTGAGCCCGGACTAGCGGGAAAAGAGACCCAGTACTTC	CAISEPGLAGKETQYF
TRBV4-2	15	-	TRBJ2-2	few	TGTGCCAGCAGCCAAGTTGGGGGAAGCGCCGGGGAGCTGTTTTTT	CASSQVGGSAGELFF
TRBV6-6	14	-	TRBJ1-1	few	TGTGCCAGCAGCTCCACAGGGAGGGACACTGAAGCTTTCTTT	CASSSTGRDTEAFF
TRBV18	14	-	TRBJ2-2	-	TGTGCCAGCTCACCTTGGGGGAACACCGGGGAGCTGTTTTTT	CASSPWGNTGELFF
TRBV5-1	14	-	TRBJ1-1	-	TGCGCCAGCAGCTTGGACGGGATGAACACTGAAGCTTTCTTT	CASSLDGMNTEAFF